In its sample, the clone carrying this T cell receptor beta chain was seen many times. The antigen remains unidentified. The CDR3 totals 14 residues. Germline V lookup: CDR1 SGHDT, CDR2 YYEEEE. The junction had 6 bases not matched to a gene; V was cut back by 1 base and J by 8 bases. This entry belongs to a study of human T cells and chemical hapten exposure. Study in general: Once 0.01% DPC had been applied to the upper back by patch test, readings were taken at 6 days. TCR yields differed between samples (mainly from small differences in pooled library volume). Study-wide points: Donors had alopecia, so their immune response may differ from healthy people's.

Original data processing: Across samples, TCR counts had a median of about 100,000 and ranged from roughly 23,224 to 690,600. MiXCR was run by TCRdb on the RACE reads, yielding one entry per CDR3 protein. These V and J calls derive from TCRdb rather than the authors' analysis. The table records some 400,000 distinct CDR3 sequences, approximately 5.1% of them present only once. Time point here: patch test 1, 2 weeks after DPC sensitization. As for treatment: therapeutic diphenylcyclopropenone sensitization with weekly scalp DPC. Sample: whole blood, taken in connection with sensitization to the hapten diphenylcyclopropenone (DPC). V and J are TRBV5-6 and TRBJ1-2, with TRBD1 matching over 9 bases. The receptor was derived from a woman aged 45-65 years with alopecia areata. Some clones in this sample may be carry-over from other donors' samples. CDR3 sequence (DNA): TGTGCCAGCAGCTTGAACAGGGGGCCAAGGGGCTACACCTTC. It yields the protein CASSLNRGPRGYTF.